Below, 24 T cell receptor beta chains from the same sample are listed, as sequenced in a study of spatial heterogeneity in lung cancer. Time point: sample taken at primary tumor resection. Sequencing was performed on whole RNA extracted from tumor and nontumor lung tissue, or from frozen PBMC, and the material was left unsorted. TCRdb reanalysed the 5' RACE reads using MiXCR and keeps one entry per CDR3 protein. In the table there are 30,000 to 40,000 distinct CDR3 sequences, around 5.2% of which are singletons. The sample in question was PBMCs, obtained at surgery. The receptors were gathered from a female donor with early-stage non-small cell lung cancer.

This clonotype was found many times. The rearrangement uses TRBV15 and TRBJ1-3; D not certain. V gave up 8 bases and J gave up 4 bases, with 15 bases separating them. Looked up from germline, CDR1 is LNHNV and CDR2 is YYDKDF (reference sequence). This CDR3 comprises 14 residues. The CDR3 protein is CATAQPTVGNTIYF. In nucleotides, the CDR3 is TGTGCCACCGCCCAACCAACAGTGGGAAACACCATATATTTT. Full variable domain (outside the CDR3, taken from reference TRBV15 and TRBJ1-3): DAMVIQNPRYQVTQFGKPVTLSCSQTLNHNVMYWYQQKSSQAPKLLFHYYDKDFNNEADTPDNFQSRRPNTSFCFLDIRSPGLGDTAMYLCATAQPTVGNTIYFGEGSWLTVV.

This clonotype was counted many times. The genes are TRBV7-9 and TRBJ2-3, with a tentative D call TRBD2 (5 bases). The germline CDR1 and CDR2 sequences are SEHNR and FQNEAQ (reference sequence). V was cut by 7 bases and J by 1 base, with 15 bases left in between. The CDR3 is made up of 15 amino acids. CDR3 residues: CASTPRGDRTDTQYF. CDR3 coding DNA: TGTGCCAGCACCCCTCGGGGTGACCGCACAGATACGCAGTATTTT.

This clonotype has only a few counts. This rearrangement joins TRBV2 to TRBJ1-5, with 7 bases that match TRBD1. This CDR3 has 13 residues. Germline CDR1 is SNHLY and CDR2 is FYNNEI. The V and J ends lost 6 bases and 4 bases, in that order; junction bases with no gene match: 3. The DNA of the CDR3 is TGTGCCAGCAGACAGGGGCAGAATCAGCCCCAGCATTTT. Its translation is CASRQGQNQPQHF. The complete variable domain, with remaining parts taken from reference TRBV2 and TRBJ1-5, reads EPEVTQTPSHQVTQMGQEVILRCVPISNHLYFYWYRQILGQKVEFLVSFYNNEISEKSEIFDDQFSVERPDGSNFTLKIRSTKLEDSAMYFCASRQGQNQPQHFGDGTRLSIL.

This clonotype was seen repeatedly, ten times or more. The rearrangement uses TRBV4-1 and TRBJ1-1; weak D call: TRBD1 (5 bases). The CDR3 length is 17 residues. The germline V and J ends were trimmed by 2 bases and 1 base, with 17 bases remaining between them. Germline loops: CDR1 MGHRA, CDR2 YSYEKL. CDR3 coding DNA: TGCGCCAGCAGCCAATTCATAGCGGGGGGGAGGAACACTGAAGCTTTCTTT. Encoded protein: CASSQFIAGGRNTEAFF.

This clonotype was seen ten or more times. This sequence joins TRBV19 and TRBJ2-6, with D tentatively TRBD1 (6 bases). This CDR3 has 16 amino acids. Trimming took 1 base from V and 8 from J, leaving 15 bases between them. Per germline, CDR1 LNHDA and CDR2 SQIVND (reference sequence). The CDR3 here is CASSIAAVTGPNVLTF. The DNA for the CDR3 is TGTGCCAGTAGTATAGCCGCGGTGACAGGTCCCAACGTCCTGACTTTC. Complete variable domain (other parts from reference TRBV19 and TRBJ2-6): DGGITQSPKYLFRKEGQNVTLSCEQNLNHDAMYWYRQDPGQGLRLIYYSQIVNDFQKGDIAEGYSVSREKKESFPLTVTSAQKNPTAFYLCASSIAAVTGPNVLTFGAGSRLTVL.

This clonotype has just a few counts. CDR3 sequence: CASSQDPAGATYGYTF. The CDR3 DNA reads TGTGCCAGCAGCCAAGATCCGGCAGGGGCCACCTATGGCTACACCTTC. V is TRBV4-2 and J is TRBJ1-2, with D perhaps TRBD1 (6 bases). The CDR3 runs 16 residues. Germline lookup yields CDR1 LGHNA and CDR2 YNFKEQ. V lost 0 bases, J lost 4 bases, and 15 bases lay in between.

This clonotype occurred many times. DNA of the CDR3: TGTGCCAGCAGTTCCCTAGATTTTATTGCGGGGGGCTATGGCTACACCTTC. Translated, it gives CASSSLDFIAGGYGYTF. This chain joins TRBV28 and TRBJ1-2; a weak D match, TRBD1 (5 bases). Germline V gene sequence: CDR1 MDHEN, CDR2 SYDVKM. The CDR3 extends over 17 amino acids. The V end was cut by 4 bases, the J end by 4 bases, with 22 bases between.

This clonotype came up a few times. The gene calls are TRBV7-8 and TRBJ2-1; the match to TRBD1 covers 7 bases. The CDR3 is 14 residues long. Unmatched junction bases numbered 8, after V lost 5 bases and J lost 7 bases. Looked up from germline, CDR1 is SGHVS and CDR2 is FQNEAQ. Here the CDR3 reads CASSLPGQPNEQFF. The DNA of the CDR3 is TGTGCCAGCAGCCTTCCGGGACAGCCAAATGAGCAGTTCTTC.

This clonotype was seen more than once but under ten times. J is TRBJ2-1 and V is TRBV7-3; the D is unclear. This CDR3 is built from 13 residues. Trimming stripped 2 bases from V and 5 bases from J, with 7 bases between. Germline lookup yields CDR1 SGHTA and CDR2 FQGTGA. CDR3 sequence reads: CASSLDGNNEQFF. The CDR3 DNA is TGTGCCAGCAGCTTAGACGGTAACAATGAGCAGTTCTTC.

This clonotype was detected many times. This chain joins TRBV4-1 and TRBJ2-3; tentative D call: TRBD2 (6 bases). Between the trimmed V and J ends, which lost 1 base and 0 bases, there was a span of 26 bases. The CDR3 spans 21 residues. Germline CDR1 reads MGHRA; CDR2 reads YSYEKL. The CDR3 DNA reads TGCGCCAGCAGCCAAGTCCCCTGGCGGCGGGGCCGGATTAGCAGCACAGATACGCAGTATTTT. Translated, it gives CASSQVPWRRGRISSTDTQYF.

This clonotype was seen many times. The chain links TRBV29-1 to TRBJ1-1; TRBD1 is a possible D gene (5 bases). The CDR3 has 11 amino acids. Germline CDR1 reads SQVTM; CDR2 reads ANQGSEA. The V end lost 4 bases, the J end lost 6 bases, and 9 bases lay between the germline ends. The CDR3 nucleotides read TGCAGCGTTGGCAGGGCCCCTGAAGCTTTCTTT. This translates into CSVGRAPEAFF.

The chain is built from TRBV20-1 and TRBJ1-2; 8 bases are a match to TRBD1. Germline V gives CDR1 DFQATT, CDR2 SNEGSKA (reference sequence). The length of the CDR3 is 12 residues. The junction had 3 bases not matched to a gene; V was cut back by 5 bases and J by 4 bases. DNA for the CDR3: TGCAGTGCTGAAACAGGGGGCTATGGCTACACCTTC. It codes for CSAETGGYGYTF.

This clonotype was detected only a few times. The chain uses TRBV30 and TRBJ1-5; D gene uncertain. V was trimmed by 2 bases and J by 4 bases, leaving 12 bases between them. The CDR3 covers 14 residues. The germline CDR1 and CDR2 sequences are GTSNPN and SVGIG (reference sequence). CDR3 residues: CAWSQGLGNQPQHF. For the CDR3, the DNA is TGTGCCTGGAGTCAAGGGTTAGGAAATCAGCCCCAGCATTTT.

J is TRBJ2-3 and V is TRBV19; D not resolved. Germline CDR1 is LNHDA and CDR2 is SQIVND (reference sequence). The CDR3 extends over 15 amino acids. The V end was cut by 5 bases, the J end by 3 bases, with 15 bases between. CDR3 coding DNA: TGTGCCAGTAGTCCCCGAGGAGTAATAACAGATACGCAGTATTTT. The encoded protein is CASSPRGVITDTQYF. The variable domain in full, with the rest retrieved from reference TRBV19 and TRBJ2-3, is DGGITQSPKYLFRKEGQNVTLSCEQNLNHDAMYWYRQDPGQGLRLIYYSQIVNDFQKGDIAEGYSVSREKKESFPLTVTSAQKNPTAFYLCASSPRGVITDTQYFGPGTRLTVL.

This clonotype was detected ten times or more. The rearrangement links TRBV5-4 to TRBJ2-7; 11 positions agree with TRBD2. V was clipped by 4 bases and J by 6 bases; unmatched bases: 3. Germline lookup yields CDR1 SGHNT and CDR2 YYREEE (reference sequence). The CDR3 has 13 amino acids. The CDR3 region has the DNA TGTGCCAGCAGCAGACTAGCGGGGAGCGAGCAGTACTTC. Residues: CASSRLAGSEQYF.

This clonotype has at least ten counts. The genes are TRBV20-1 and TRBJ2-3, with 9 bases fitting TRBD2. CDR1 and CDR2 (germline): DFQATT, SNEGSKA (reference sequence). Trimming cost V 0 bases and J 3 bases; bases outside gene matches: 4. The CDR3 consists of 15 residues. The CDR3 DNA sequence: TGCAGTGCTAGAGATCCGCTAGCGGGGACAGATACGCAGTATTTT. The encoded protein is CSARDPLAGTDTQYF.

This clonotype was counted at least ten times. The V and J genes are TRBV5-4 and TRBJ1-5, with a weak D call TRBD1 (5 bases). Germline V gene data show CDR1 as SGHNT and CDR2 as YYREEE (reference sequence). V dropped 2 bases and J dropped 7 bases, with 10 bases sitting between them. The CDR3 loop spans 13 amino acids. CDR3 coding DNA: TGTGCCAGCAGCTTTGGGACGGTCCAGCCCCAGCATTTT. Amino acids: CASSFGTVQPQHF.

This clonotype was detected many times. CDR3 region: CASSLIGDRSTDTQYF. The CDR3 region has the DNA TGTGCCAGCAGCTTAATTGGGGACAGAAGCACAGATACGCAGTATTTT. This chain uses TRBV7-3 with TRBJ2-3, with 7 bases matching TRBD1. CDR1 and CDR2 (germline): SGHTA, FQGTGA. The CDR3 is 16 residues long. V was clipped by 1 base and J by 0 bases; unmatched bases: 4. Variable domain in full (rest from reference TRBV7-3 and TRBJ2-3): GAGVSQTPSNKVTEKGKYVELRCDPISGHTALYWYRQSLGQGPEFLIYFQGTGAADDSGLPNDRFFAVRPEGSVSTLKIQRTERGDSAVYLCASSLIGDRSTDTQYFGPGTRLTVL.

The chain employs TRBV23-1 and TRBJ2-5, with D perhaps TRBD1 or TRBD2 (5 bases each). TRBV23-1 is labeled an ORF, and its function is uncertain. This CDR3 spans 17 amino acids. Trimming pared 4 bases from V and 5 bases from J, leaving 23 bases between. The DNA for the CDR3 is TGCGCCAGCAGTCCCTCCCCGGAGAGGGGCTGCGGGGAGACCCAGTACTTC. Translation: CASSPSPERGCGETQYF.

In its sample, this clonotype was seen a few times. J is TRBJ2-6 and V is TRBV4-2; 7 nucleotides agree with TRBD2. The germline V gene has CDR1 LGHNA and CDR2 YNFKEQ. This CDR3 has 16 amino acids. V lost 0 bases and J lost 4; bases outside the gene matches: 3. Here the CDR3 reads CASSQEGGTGANVLTF. The CDR3 DNA reads as TGTGCCAGCAGCCAAGAGGGGGGGACCGGGGCCAACGTCCTGACTTTC.

This clonotype was counted between two and nine times. The rearrangement uses TRBV6-5 and TRBJ2-1; unclear D gene. The V end was cut by 7 bases, the J end by 1 base, with 5 bases between. The germline gives CDR1 MNHEY, CDR2 SVGAGI. CDR3 size: 12 residues. The CDR3 is CASTDSYNEQFF. For the CDR3, the DNA is TGTGCCAGCACCGATTCCTACAATGAGCAGTTCTTC.

This clonotype was seen repeatedly, ten times or more. The V and J genes are TRBV10-2 and TRBJ2-3, with 7 nucleotides matching TRBD1. The V segment lost 3 bases and the J segment 5 bases; nucleotides outside the gene matches: 8. The CDR3 totals 15 residues. Germline CDR1 WSHSY, CDR2 SAAADI. The CDR3 region is CASSDPPTGKDTQYF. In DNA, the CDR3 is TGCGCCAGCAGTGATCCCCCGACAGGGAAAGATACGCAGTATTTT.

The chain combines TRBV11-3 with TRBJ2-3; no firm D call. The CDR3 sequence is 17 residues long. Germline CDR1 reads SGHNT; CDR2 reads YENEEA. V gave up 0 bases and J gave up 1 base, with 14 bases separating them. CDR3 bases: TGTGCCAGCAGCTTAGATCCGTACAGCGAGGGCACAGATACGCAGTATTTT. Encoded protein: CASSLDPYSEGTDTQYF. The full variable domain, completed using reference TRBV11-3 and TRBJ2-3, is EAGVVQSPRYKIIEKKQPVAFWCNPISGHNTLYWYLQNLGQGPELLIRYENEEAVDDSQLPKDRFSAERLKGVDSTLKIQPAELGDSAVYLCASSLDPYSEGTDTQYFGPGTRLTVL.

This clonotype was seen ten or more times. For the CDR3, the DNA is TGTGCCAGCAGCTCCTACAGGGGAAAACGAGAGACCCAGTACTTC. Protein: CASSSYRGKRETQYF. The V call is TRBV11-2, the J call TRBJ2-5, with 7 bases identical to TRBD1. V lost 4 bases, J lost 4 bases, and 9 bases stayed unmatched. The CDR3 contains 15 residues. Germline V gene data show CDR1 as SGHAT and CDR2 as FQNNGV.